This T cell receptor (beta chain) was sequenced for a study of blood T cells in healthy people across ages. With a J-beta primer mix and a sample-barcoded 5' primer, a second PCR ran 7 to 11 cycles. One entry per CDR3 protein, called by TCRdb with MiXCR from the 5' RACE reads. The profile shows 650,000 to 900,000 distinct CDR3 sequences, approximately 65% of them singletons. Germline V gene lookup returns CDR1 SGHKS and CDR2 YYEKEE (reference sequence). V was clipped by 2 bases and J by 1 base, with 10 bases between them. The CDR3 loop spans 15 amino acids. The source of this sequence is a man under 40 in good health. The specimen was blood. V is TRBV5-5 and J is TRBJ2-1; a weak D match, TRBD2 (6 bases). This CDR3 is CASSFGSRSYNEQFF. The CDR3, as DNA: TGTGCCAGCAGCTTCGGGAGCCGGTCCTACAATGAGCAGTTCTTC.